A single sample is the source of the 2 T cell receptor beta chains below, sequenced in a study of blood T cell repertoires in COVID-19. Data came from immunoSEQ multiplex PCR; TCRdb stores just in-frame clones and leaves some out. The sample has 150,000 or so clones; roughly four fifths are singletons. The source material was peripheral blood. These receptor sequences come from a human donor with acute or convalescent COVID-19. The donor label of this sample is uncertain.

The chain joins TRBV6-5 to TRBJ1-1, with 7 bases identical to TRBD1. The CDR3 totals 16 residues. The V and J ends lost 0 bases and 2 bases, in that order; junction bases with no gene match: 6. Germline assignment: CDR1 MNHEY and CDR2 SVGAGI. DNA of the CDR3: TGTGCCAGCAGTTACTCCGTAGGGGGCTACAACACTGAAGCTTTCTTT. Its protein is CASSYSVGGYNTEAFF.

CDR3 DNA: TGTGCCAGCAGCGTATCGAGCACCGGTTGGTACACTGAAGCTTTCTTT. It specifies CASSVSSTGWYTEAFF. The rearrangement uses TRBV9 and TRBJ1-1; D remains unclear. CDR3 length: 16 residues. V was pared by 1 base and J by 3 bases, with 16 bases between. Germline V gives CDR1 SGDLS, CDR2 YYNGEE.